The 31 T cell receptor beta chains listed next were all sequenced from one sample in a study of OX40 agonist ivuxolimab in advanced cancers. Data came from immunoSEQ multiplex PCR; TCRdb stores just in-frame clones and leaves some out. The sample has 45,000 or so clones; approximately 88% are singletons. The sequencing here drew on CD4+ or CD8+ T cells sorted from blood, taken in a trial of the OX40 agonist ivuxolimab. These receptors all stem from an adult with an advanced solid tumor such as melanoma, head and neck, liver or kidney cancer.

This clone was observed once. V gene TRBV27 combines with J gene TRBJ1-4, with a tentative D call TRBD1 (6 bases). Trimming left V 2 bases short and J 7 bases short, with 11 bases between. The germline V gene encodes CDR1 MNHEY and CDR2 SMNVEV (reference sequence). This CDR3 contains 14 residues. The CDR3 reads CASSLGGAAEKLFF. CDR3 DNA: TGTGCCAGCAGTTTAGGGGGGGCGGCTGAAAAACTGTTTTTT.

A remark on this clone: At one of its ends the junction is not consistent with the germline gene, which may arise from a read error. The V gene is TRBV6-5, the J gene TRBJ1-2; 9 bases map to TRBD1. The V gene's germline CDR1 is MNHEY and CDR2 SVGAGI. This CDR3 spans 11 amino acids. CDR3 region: CASSYGGQGVF. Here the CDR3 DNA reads TGTGCCAGCAGTTACGGGGGACAGGGCGTCTTC.

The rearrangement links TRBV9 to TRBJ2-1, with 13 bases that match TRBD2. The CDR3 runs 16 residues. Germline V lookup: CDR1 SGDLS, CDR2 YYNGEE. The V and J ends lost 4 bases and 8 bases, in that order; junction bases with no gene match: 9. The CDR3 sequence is CASSIRTSGRTDEQFF. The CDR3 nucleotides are TGTGCCAGCAGCATCCGGACTAGCGGGAGAACAGATGAGCAGTTCTTC.

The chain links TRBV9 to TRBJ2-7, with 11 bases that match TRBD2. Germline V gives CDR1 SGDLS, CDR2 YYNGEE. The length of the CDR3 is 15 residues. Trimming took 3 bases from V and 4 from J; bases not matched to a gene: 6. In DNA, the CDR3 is TGTGCCAGCAGCGAGGCACTAGCGGGAGTATACGAGCAGTACTTC. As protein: CASSEALAGVYEQYF.

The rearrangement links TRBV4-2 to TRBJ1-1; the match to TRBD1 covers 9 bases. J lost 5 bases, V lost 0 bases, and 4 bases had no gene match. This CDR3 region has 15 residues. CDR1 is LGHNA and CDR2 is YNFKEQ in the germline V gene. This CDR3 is CASSQEDRGGTEAFF. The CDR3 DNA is TGTGCCAGCAGCCAAGAGGACAGGGGCGGGACTGAAGCTTTCTTT.

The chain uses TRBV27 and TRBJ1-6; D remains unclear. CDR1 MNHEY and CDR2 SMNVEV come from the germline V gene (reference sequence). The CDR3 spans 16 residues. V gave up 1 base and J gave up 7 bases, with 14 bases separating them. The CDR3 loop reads CASSLFGVKGNSPLHF. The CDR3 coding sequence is TGTGCCAGCAGTTTATTTGGGGTAAAAGGCAATTCACCCCTCCACTTT.

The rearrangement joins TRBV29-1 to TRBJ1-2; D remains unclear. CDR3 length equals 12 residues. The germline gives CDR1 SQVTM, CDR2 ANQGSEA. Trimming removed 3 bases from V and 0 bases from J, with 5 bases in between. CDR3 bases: TGCAGCGTTGAGTGGCCTAACTATGGCTACACCTTC. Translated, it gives CSVEWPNYGYTF.

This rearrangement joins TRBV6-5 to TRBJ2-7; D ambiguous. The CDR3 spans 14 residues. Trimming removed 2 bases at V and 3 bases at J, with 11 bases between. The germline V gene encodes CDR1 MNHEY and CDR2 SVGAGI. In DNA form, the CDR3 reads TGTGCCAGCAGTTACGGGCAGAACCGCTACGAGCAGTACTTC. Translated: CASSYGQNRYEQYF.

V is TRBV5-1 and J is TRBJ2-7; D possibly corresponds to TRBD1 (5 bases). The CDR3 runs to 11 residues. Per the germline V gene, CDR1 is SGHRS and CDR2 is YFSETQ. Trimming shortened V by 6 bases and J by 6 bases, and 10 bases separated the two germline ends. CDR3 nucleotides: TGCGCCAGCAACTCAGGGTTCGAGCAGTACTTC. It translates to CASNSGFEQYF.

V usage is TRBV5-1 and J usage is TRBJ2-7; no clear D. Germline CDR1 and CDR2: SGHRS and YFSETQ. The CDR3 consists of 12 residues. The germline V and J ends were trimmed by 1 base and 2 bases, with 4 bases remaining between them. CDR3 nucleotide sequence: TGCGCCAGCAGCTTGTACCCCTACGAGCAGTACTTC. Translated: CASSLYPYEQYF.

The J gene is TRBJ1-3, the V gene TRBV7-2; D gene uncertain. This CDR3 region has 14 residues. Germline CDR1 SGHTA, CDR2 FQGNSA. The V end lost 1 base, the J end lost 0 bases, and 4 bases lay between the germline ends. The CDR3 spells CASSLEASGNTIYF. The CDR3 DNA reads TGTGCCAGCAGCTTAGAGGCCTCTGGAAACACCATATATTTT.

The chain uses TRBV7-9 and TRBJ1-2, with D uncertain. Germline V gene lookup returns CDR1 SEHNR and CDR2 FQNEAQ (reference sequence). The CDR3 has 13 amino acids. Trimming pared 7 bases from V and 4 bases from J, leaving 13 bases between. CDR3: CASTPARSYGYTF. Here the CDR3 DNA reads TGTGCCAGCACCCCCGCCAGGAGCTATGGCTACACCTTC.

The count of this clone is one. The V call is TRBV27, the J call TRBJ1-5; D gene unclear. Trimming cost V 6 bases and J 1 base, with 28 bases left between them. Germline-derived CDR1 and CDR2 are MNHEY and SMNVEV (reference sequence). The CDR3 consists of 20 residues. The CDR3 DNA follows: TGTGCCAGCAGGGCAGCCCCCCTCGAGGAGAATCGTCCGAGCAATCAGCCCCAGCATTTT. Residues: CASRAAPLEENRPSNQPQHF.

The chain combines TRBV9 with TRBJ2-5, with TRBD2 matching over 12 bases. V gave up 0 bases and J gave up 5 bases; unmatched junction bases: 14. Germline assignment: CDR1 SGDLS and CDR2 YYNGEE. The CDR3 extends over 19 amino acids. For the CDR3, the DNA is TGTGCCAGCAGCGTAGGATCGAGGAAGACTAGCGGGAGAACGGAGACCCAGTACTTC. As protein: CASSVGSRKTSGRTETQYF.

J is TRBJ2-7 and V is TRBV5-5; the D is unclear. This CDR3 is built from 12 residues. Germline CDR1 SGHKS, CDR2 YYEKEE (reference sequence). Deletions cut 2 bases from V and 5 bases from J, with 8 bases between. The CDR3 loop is CASSLGLDEQYF. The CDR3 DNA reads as TGTGCCAGCAGCTTAGGGTTGGACGAGCAGTACTTC. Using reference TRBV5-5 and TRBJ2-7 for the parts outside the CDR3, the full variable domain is DAGVTQSPTHLIKTRGQQVTLRCSPISGHKSVSWYQQVLGQGPQFIFQYYEKEERGRGNFPDRFSARQFPNYSSELNVNALLLGDSALYLCASSLGLDEQYFGPGTRLTVT.

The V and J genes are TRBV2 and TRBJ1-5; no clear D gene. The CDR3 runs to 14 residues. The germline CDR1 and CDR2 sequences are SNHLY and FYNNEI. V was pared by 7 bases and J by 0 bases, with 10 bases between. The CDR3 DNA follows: TGTGCCAGCAATCGGGGTTATAGCAATCAGCCCCAGCATTTT. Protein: CASNRGYSNQPQHF.

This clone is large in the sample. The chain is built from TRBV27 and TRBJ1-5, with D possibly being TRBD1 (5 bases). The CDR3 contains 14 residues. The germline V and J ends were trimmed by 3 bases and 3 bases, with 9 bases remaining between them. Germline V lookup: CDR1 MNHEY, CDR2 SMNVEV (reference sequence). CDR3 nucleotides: TGTGCCAGCAGTTTTGGGGCGGACAATCAGCCCCAGCATTTT. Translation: CASSFGADNQPQHF.

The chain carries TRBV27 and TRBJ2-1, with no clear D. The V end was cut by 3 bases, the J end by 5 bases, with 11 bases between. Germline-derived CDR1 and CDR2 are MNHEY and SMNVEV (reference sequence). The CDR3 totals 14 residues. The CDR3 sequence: CASSLMAGHNEQFF. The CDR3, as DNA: TGTGCCAGCAGTTTGATGGCCGGCCACAATGAGCAGTTCTTC.

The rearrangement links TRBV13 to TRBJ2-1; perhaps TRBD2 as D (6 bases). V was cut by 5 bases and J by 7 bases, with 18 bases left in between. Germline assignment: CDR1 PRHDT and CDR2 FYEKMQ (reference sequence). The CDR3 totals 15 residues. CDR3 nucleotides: TGTGCCAGCAGCAAAAGCGGGTCCCCTACAAATGAGCAGTTCTTC. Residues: CASSKSGSPTNEQFF. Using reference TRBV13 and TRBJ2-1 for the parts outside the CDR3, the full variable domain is AAGVIQSPRHLIKEKRETATLKCYPIPRHDTVYWYQQGPGQDPQFLISFYEKMQSDKGSIPDRFSAQQFSDYHSELNMSSLELGDSALYFCASSKSGSPTNEQFFGPGTRLTVL.

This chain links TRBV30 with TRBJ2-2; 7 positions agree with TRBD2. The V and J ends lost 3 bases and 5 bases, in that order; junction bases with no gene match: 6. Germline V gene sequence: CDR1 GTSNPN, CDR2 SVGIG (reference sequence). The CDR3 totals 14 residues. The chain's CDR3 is CAWSERGGTGELFF. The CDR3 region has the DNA TGTGCCTGGAGCGAAAGGGGAGGGACCGGGGAGCTGTTTTTT.

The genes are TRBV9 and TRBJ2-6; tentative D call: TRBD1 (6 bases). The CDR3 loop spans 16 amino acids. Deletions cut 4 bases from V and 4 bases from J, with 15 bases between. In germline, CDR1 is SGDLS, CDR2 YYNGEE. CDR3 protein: CASSPQQGLGANVLTF. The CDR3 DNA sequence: TGTGCCAGCAGCCCACAACAGGGCTTGGGGGCCAACGTCCTGACTTTC.

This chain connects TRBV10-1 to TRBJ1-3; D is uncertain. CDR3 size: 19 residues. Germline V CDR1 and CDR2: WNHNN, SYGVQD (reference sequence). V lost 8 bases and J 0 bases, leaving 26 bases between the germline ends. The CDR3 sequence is CASRVVQTSRQSSGNTIYF. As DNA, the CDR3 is TGCGCCAGCCGAGTCGTACAGACCTCACGCCAGTCCTCTGGAAACACCATATATTTT.

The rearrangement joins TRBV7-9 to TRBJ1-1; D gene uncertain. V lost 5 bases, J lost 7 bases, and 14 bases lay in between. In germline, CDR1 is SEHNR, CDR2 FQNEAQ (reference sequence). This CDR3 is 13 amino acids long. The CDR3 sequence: CASSLVALGEAFF. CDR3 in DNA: TGTGCCAGCAGCCTCGTGGCGCTCGGTGAAGCTTTCTTT.

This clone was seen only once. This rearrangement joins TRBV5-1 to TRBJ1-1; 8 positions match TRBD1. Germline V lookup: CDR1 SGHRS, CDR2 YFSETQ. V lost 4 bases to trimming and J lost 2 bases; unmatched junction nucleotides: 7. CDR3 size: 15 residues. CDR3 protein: CASSPGDRFNTEAFF. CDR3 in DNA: TGCGCCAGCAGCCCGGGGGACAGGTTTAACACTGAAGCTTTCTTT.

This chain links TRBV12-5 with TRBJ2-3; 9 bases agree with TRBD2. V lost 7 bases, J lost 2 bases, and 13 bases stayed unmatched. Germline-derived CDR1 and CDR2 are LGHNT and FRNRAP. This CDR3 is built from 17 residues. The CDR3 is CASAHPSGAEFTDTQYF. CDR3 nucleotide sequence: TGTGCTAGTGCCCACCCTAGCGGGGCGGAATTCACAGATACGCAGTATTTT.

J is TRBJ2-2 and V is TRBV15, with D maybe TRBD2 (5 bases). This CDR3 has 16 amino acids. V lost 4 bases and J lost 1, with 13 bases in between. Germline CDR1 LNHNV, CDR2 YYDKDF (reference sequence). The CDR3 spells CATSTPAEMNTGELFF. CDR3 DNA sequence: TGTGCCACCAGCACCCCAGCGGAGATGAACACCGGGGAGCTGTTTTTT.

The CDR3 DNA reads as TGTGCCAGCAGCTTCAGGGCTAGCCCTAACACCGGGGAGCTGTTTTTT. It encodes CASSFRASPNTGELFF. This chain connects TRBV7-2 to TRBJ2-2, with D possibly called TRBD1 or TRBD2 (5 bases each). The length of the CDR3 is 16 residues. V gave up 3 bases and J gave up 2 bases, with 13 bases separating them. The germline V gene encodes CDR1 SGHTA and CDR2 FQGNSA.

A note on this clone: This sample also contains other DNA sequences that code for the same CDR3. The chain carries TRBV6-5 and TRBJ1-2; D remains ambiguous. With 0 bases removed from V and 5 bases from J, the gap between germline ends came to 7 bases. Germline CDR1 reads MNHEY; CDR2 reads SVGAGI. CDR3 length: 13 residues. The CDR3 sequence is CASSYSTGYGYTF. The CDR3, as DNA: TGTGCCAGCAGTTACTCGACCGGATATGGCTACACCTTC.

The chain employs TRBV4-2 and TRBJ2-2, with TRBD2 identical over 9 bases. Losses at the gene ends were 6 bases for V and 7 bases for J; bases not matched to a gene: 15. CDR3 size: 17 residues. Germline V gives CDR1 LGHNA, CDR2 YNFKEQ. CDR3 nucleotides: TGTGCCAGCAGTCCCCGAGTAGCGGGAGAGGGGGGCGGGGAGCTGTTTTTT. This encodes CASSPRVAGEGGGELFF.

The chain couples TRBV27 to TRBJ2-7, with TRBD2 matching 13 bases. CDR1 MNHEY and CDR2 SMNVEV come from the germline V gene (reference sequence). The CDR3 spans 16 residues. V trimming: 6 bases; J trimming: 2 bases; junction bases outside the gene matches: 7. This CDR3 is CASSHILAGGPYEQYF. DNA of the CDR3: TGTGCCAGCAGCCACATACTAGCGGGAGGGCCCTACGAGCAGTACTTC.

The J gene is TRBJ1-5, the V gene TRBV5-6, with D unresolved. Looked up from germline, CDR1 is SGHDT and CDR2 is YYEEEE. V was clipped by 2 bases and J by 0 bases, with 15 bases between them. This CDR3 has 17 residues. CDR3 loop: CASSLSSQMYSNQPQHF. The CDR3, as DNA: TGTGCCAGCAGCTTATCCTCCCAGATGTATAGCAATCAGCCCCAGCATTTT.